This T cell receptor beta chain was observed in a study of long-term antiretroviral therapy in people with HIV. Germline V gene sequence: CDR1 MNHEY, CDR2 SVGAGI. V shed 4 bases and J shed 2 bases, with 12 bases lying between them. The length of the CDR3 is 15 residues. Version v3.0 of the immunoSEQ assay ran at survey level. Using immunoSEQ multiplex PCR, the repertoire was profiled, and TCRdb retains in-frame clones only, with some absent. This table holds 28,000 or so clones, over 85% found once. The material sequenced was unsorted PBMCs, taken 6.2 years after starting antiretroviral therapy. The rearrangement uses TRBV6-5 and TRBJ2-1, with D hard to call. This receptor was taken from a man in his forties or fifties with HIV. Written as DNA, the CDR3 is TGTGCCAGCAGTTTGCGCCGAACCCCCTACAATGAGCAGTTCTTC. Residues: CASSLRRTPYNEQFF.